The clone carrying this T cell receptor (beta chain) was seen repeatedly, ten times or more. The antigen is not known. V was pared by 7 bases and J by 5 bases, with 13 bases between. The CDR3 is 12 amino acids. Germline values: CDR1 SQVTM, CDR2 ANQGSEA. This specimen comes from a study of CD8+CD57+ T cells in acquired aplastic anemia. TCR beta VDJ and CDR3 profiles were obtained from a genomic DNA template. MiXCR, applied by TCRdb to the reads, yields one record per CDR3 protein. In the table there are more than 150,000 distinct CDR3 sequences, about half of which are singletons. Broader study findings: Almost 30 CD8+ CDR3 sequences occurred in both the patients and the controls.

Patients selected for sequencing had displayed CD8+CD57+ cell expansion by flow cytometry. Severe acquired aplastic anemia was present in all patients. This chain joins TRBV29-1 and TRBJ2-3, with D possibly being TRBD1 (5 bases). This TCR came from a human donor with aplastic anemia. The source material was sorted CD4+, CD8+, or CD8+CD57+ T cells (not recorded which) from PBMCs. Here the CDR3 reads CSAVGLEDTQYF. CDR3 in DNA: TGCAGCGCAGTGGGGCTAGAAGATACGCAGTATTTT.